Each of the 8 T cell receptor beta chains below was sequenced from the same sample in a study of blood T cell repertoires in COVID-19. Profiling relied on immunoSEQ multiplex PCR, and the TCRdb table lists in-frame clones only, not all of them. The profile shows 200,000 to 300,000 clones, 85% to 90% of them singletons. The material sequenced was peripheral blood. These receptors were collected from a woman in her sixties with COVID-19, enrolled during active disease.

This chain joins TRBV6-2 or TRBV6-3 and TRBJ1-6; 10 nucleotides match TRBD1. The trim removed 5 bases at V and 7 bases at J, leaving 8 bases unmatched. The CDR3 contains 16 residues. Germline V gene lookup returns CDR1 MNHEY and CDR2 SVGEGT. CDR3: CASSHRDRGWNSPLHF. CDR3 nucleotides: TGTGCCAGCAGTCACCGGGACAGGGGTTGGAATTCACCCCTCCACTTT.

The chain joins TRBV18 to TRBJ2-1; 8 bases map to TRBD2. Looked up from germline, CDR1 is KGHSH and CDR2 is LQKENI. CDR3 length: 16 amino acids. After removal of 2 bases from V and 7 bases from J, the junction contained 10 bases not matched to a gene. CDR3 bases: TGTGCCAGCTCACCAGGACTAGCTGGCCCTGTGAATGAGCAGTTCTTC. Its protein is CASSPGLAGPVNEQFF.

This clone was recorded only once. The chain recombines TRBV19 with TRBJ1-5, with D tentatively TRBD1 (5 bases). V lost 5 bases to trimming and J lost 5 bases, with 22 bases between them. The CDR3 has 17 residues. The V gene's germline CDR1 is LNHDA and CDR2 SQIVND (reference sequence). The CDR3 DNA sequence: TGTGCCAGTAGTCGCGGGACGGGGGGTACTAGGGATCAGCCCCAGCATTTT. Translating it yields CASSRGTGGTRDQPQHF.

The CDR3 sequence: CASSNLAGGPSEQYF. CDR3 coding DNA: TGTGCCAGCAGTAACCTAGCGGGAGGGCCATCCGAGCAGTACTTC. J is TRBJ2-7 and V is TRBV6-5; 12 bases are shared with TRBD2. CDR3 size: 15 residues. V gave up 5 bases and J gave up 6 bases; unmatched junction bases: 8. Per germline, CDR1 MNHEY and CDR2 SVGAGI.

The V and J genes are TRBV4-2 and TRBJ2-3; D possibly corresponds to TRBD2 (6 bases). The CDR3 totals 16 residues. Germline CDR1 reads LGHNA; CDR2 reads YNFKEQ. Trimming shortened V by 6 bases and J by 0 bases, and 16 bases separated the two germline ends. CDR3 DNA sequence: TGTGCCAGCAGTCACGCAACTAGCCTCAGCACAGATACGCAGTATTTT. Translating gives CASSHATSLSTDTQYF.

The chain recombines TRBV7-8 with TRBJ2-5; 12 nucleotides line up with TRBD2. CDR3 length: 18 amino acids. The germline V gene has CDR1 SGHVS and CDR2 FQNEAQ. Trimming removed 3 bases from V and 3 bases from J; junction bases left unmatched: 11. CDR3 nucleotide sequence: TGTGCCAGCAGCTTGACTAGCGGGAGTGAAGGGATGAAAGAGACCCAGTACTTC. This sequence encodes CASSLTSGSEGMKETQYF.

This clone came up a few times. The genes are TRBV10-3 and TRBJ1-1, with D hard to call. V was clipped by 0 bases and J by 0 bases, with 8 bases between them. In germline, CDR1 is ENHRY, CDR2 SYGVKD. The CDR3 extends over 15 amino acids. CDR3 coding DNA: TGTGCCATCAGTGAGTCCGAGGTAATGAACACTGAAGCTTTCTTT. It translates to CAISESEVMNTEAFF.

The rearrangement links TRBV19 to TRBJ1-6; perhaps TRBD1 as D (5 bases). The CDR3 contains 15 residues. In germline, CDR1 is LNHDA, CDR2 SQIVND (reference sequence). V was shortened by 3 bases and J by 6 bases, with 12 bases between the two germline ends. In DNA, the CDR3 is TGTGCCAGTAGTATTGTAGGGGATCGTAATTCACCCCTCCACTTT. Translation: CASSIVGDRNSPLHF.